The TCR beta chain described here comes from a study of siplizumab effects on memory and regulatory T cells. Whole-study results and caveats: Unstimulated subset assignment was obtained for only a minor fraction of alloreactive clones. Unstimulated naive T cells seemed to show more diversity than memory cells did, and they also seemed to be among the major contributors to the alloresponse.

For this clone: Its antigen is not known. One junction end does not reproduce the germline sequence, and a read error may be involved.

Generated by immunoSEQ multiplex PCR, the TCRdb table keeps only in-frame clones and is missing some. The data hold more than 60,000 clones, with 93% observed a single time. Source material: CD8+ T cells sorted from blood. The source is a human donor in good health.

As DNA, the CDR3 is TGTGCCAGCAACGAGGGGCCGAACAAACAACTCTTC. Translating gives CASNEGPNKQLF. The chain carries TRBV5-5 and TRBJ1-2; D is perhaps TRBD1 (5 bases). This CDR3 comprises 12 residues. Germline CDR1 is SGHKS and CDR2 is YYEKEE (reference sequence).